Sequencing of this T cell receptor beta chain was carried out in a study of cytomegalovirus exposure and HLA in healthy donors. Study-wide findings and caveats: Some V segments, including TRBV6-2 and TRBV6-3, were excluded as indistinguishable. TCR association rates varied by HLA locus in a later analysis, with DRB1 highest and HLA-C lowest. What was likely a sequencing artifact was a cluster of highly shared sequence variants.

CDR1 is SGHRS, CDR2 YFSETQ, per germline. This CDR3 has 17 residues. V was pared by 4 bases and J by 3 bases, with 12 bases of the junction left unmatched. As concerns this clone: What it binds is not known.

Primers: 60 Vbeta forward and 13 Jbeta reverse. Only in-frame clones appear in the TCRdb table, and some are missing; sequencing was by immunoSEQ multiplex PCR. Of 120,000 or so clones in the sample, less than 90% were seen once. The J gene is TRBJ2-7, the V gene TRBV5-1, with 11 bases lining up with TRBD2. The sequenced sample consisted of PBMCs. The TCR sequence derives from a man between 18 and 29 years old in good health and CMV-seropositive. Here the CDR3 DNA reads TGCGCCAGCAGCCCCACCGGGACTAGCGGTGAGATCTACGAGCAGTACTTC. Translating gives CASSPTGTSGEIYEQYF.